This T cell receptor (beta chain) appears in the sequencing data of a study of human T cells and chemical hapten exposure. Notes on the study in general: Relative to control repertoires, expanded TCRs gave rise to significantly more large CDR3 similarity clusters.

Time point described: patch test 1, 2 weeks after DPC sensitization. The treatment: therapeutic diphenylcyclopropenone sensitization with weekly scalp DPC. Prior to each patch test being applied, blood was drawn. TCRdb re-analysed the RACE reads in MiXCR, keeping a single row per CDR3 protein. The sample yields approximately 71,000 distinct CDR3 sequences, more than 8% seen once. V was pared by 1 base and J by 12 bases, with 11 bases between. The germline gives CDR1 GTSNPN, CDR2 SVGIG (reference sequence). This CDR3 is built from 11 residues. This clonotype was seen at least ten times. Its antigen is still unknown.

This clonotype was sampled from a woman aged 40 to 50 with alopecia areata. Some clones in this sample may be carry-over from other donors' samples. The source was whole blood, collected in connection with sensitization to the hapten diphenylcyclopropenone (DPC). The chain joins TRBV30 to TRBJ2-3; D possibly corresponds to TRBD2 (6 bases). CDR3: CAWSGTSIQYF. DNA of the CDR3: TGTGCCTGGAGTGGAACTAGCATACAGTATTTT.